A selection of T cell receptor beta chains follows, all from one sample in a study of CD8+ T cells in alopecia areata. Repertoires were generated with immunoSEQ multiplex PCR, while TCRdb's copy carries only in-frame clones and drops some. The sample holds about 30,000 clones, 62% seen once. Material: NKG2D-high CD8+ T cells sorted from blood. All receptors derive from a human donor with alopecia areata. Each CDR3 is given with its conserved first and last residue. The order of the fields is V gene, clone size, D gene, J gene, CDR3 protein, CDR3 DNA. D genes are given only for firm matches. Some rows have no size entry. The others give once, few or many, or a class for an expanded clone.

V: TRBV5-6
size: medium-sized
D: NA
J: TRBJ2-1
CDR3: CASSAILYNEQFF
DNA: TGTGCCAGCAGTGCTATACTTTACAATGAGCAGTTCTTC

V: TRBV4-3
size: NA
D: NA
J: TRBJ2-2
CDR3: CASSQSFRTNTGELFF
DNA: TGCGCCAGCAGCCAATCCTTCAGAACGAACACCGGGGAGCTGTTTTTT

V: TRBV5-4
size: NA
D: NA
J: TRBJ2-5
CDR3: CASSLSHFQETQYF
DNA: TGTGCCAGCAGCTTATCCCATTTCCAAGAGACCCAGTACTTC

V: TRBV4-1
size: NA
D: TRBD1
J: TRBJ2-7
CDR3: CASSQDQGQGASEQYF
DNA: TGCGCCAGCAGCCAAGACCAGGGACAGGGGGCCAGCGAGCAGTACTTC

V: TRBV19
size: NA
D: NA
J: TRBJ2-3
CDR3: CASSIAAELGLRTDTQYF
DNA: TGTGCCAGTAGTATAGCCGCAGAGTTGGGGTTACGAACAGATACGCAGTATTTT

V: TRBV4-1
size: NA
D: TRBD1
J: TRBJ1-6
CDR3: CASSHLGQDNSPLHF
DNA: TGCGCCAGCAGCCACCTGGGACAGGATAATTCACCCCTCCACTTT

V: TRBV7-9
size: NA
D: NA
J: TRBJ2-7
CDR3: CASSLVLGGLNSYEQYF
DNA: TGTGCCAGCAGCTTAGTATTAGGGGGACTGAACTCCTACGAGCAGTACTTC

V: TRBV6-5
size: once
D: TRBD2
J: TRBJ2-7
CDR3: CASSFSAGGSYEQYF
DNA: TGTGCCAGCAGTTTTTCGGCGGGAGGATCCTACGAGCAGTACTTC

V: TRBV29-1
size: NA
D: TRBD2
J: TRBJ2-7
CDR3: CSVEAGGPYEQYF
DNA: TGCAGCGTTGAGGCGGGAGGGCCGTACGAGCAGTACTTC

V: TRBV18
size: NA
D: TRBD1
J: TRBJ2-1
CDR3: CASSPAGTGYNEQFF
DNA: TGTGCCAGCTCACCGGCCGGGACAGGGTACAATGAGCAGTTCTTC

V: TRBV7-9
size: few
D: TRBD1
J: TRBJ1-2
CDR3: CASSTADRGLDGYTF
DNA: TGTGCCAGCAGCACGGCGGACAGGGGGCTGGACGGCTACACCTTC

V: TRBV7-2
size: NA
D: TRBD1
J: TRBJ1-2
CDR3: CASSLSPGTGEGYTF
DNA: TGTGCCAGCAGCCTCTCCCCCGGGACAGGGGAAGGCTACACCTTC

V: TRBV12-5
size: NA
D: NA
J: TRBJ2-3
CDR3: CASGLVRGFADTQYF
DNA: TGTGCTAGTGGTTTGGTACGGGGTTTCGCAGATACGCAGTATTTT

V: TRBV28
size: NA
D: NA
J: TRBJ2-1
CDR3: CASRGPDEQFF
DNA: TGTGCCAGCAGGGGCCCTGATGAGCAGTTCTTC

V: TRBV4-3
size: NA
D: NA
J: TRBJ2-1
CDR3: CASSQGSGQENEQFF
DNA: TGCGCCAGCAGCCAAGGATCAGGGCAGGAAAATGAGCAGTTCTTC

V: TRBV7-9
size: NA
D: NA
J: TRBJ2-7
CDR3: CASSVAQTYEQYF
DNA: TGTGCCAGCAGCGTAGCCCAAACCTACGAGCAGTACTTC

V: TRBV9
size: few
D: NA
J: TRBJ2-5
CDR3: CASSVSGVWETQYF
DNA: TGTGCCAGCAGCGTATCAGGGGTCTGGGAGACCCAGTACTTC

V: TRBV7-9
size: NA
D: TRBD1
J: TRBJ2-7
CDR3: CASSLDLFGTGRYEQYF
DNA: TGTGCCAGCAGCTTAGACCTTTTCGGGACAGGGCGATACGAGCAGTACTTC

V: TRBV7-8
size: once
D: TRBD1
J: TRBJ2-7
CDR3: CASSQRDSLSSYEQYF
DNA: TGTGCCAGCAGCCAACGGGACAGCCTGAGCTCCTACGAGCAGTACTTC

V: TRBV5-1
size: few
D: NA
J: TRBJ2-1
CDR3: CASSRDSSYNEQFF
DNA: TGCGCCAGCAGCAGAGACAGCTCCTACAATGAGCAGTTCTTC

V: TRBV4-1
size: few
D: TRBD2
J: TRBJ2-5
CDR3: CASSQERWVGGEFETQYF
DNA: TGCGCCAGCAGCCAAGAACGATGGGTGGGAGGGGAATTCGAGACCCAGTACTTC

V: TRBV27
size: NA
D: TRBD1
J: TRBJ1-2
CDR3: CASSPDRELSGYTF
DNA: TGTGCCAGCAGTCCAGACAGGGAACTGTCTGGCTACACCTTC

V: TRBV6-5
size: few
D: TRBD1
J: TRBJ2-5
CDR3: CASSATGGGETQYF
DNA: TGTGCCAGCAGTGCGACAGGGGGCGGGGAGACCCAGTACTTC

V: TRBV28
size: NA
D: NA
J: TRBJ2-2
CDR3: CASSIPRVGNTGELFF
DNA: TGTGCCAGCAGTATCCCCCGGGTCGGGAACACCGGGGAGCTGTTTTTT

V: TRBV7-9
size: once
D: NA
J: TRBJ2-5
CDR3: CASSLYGETQYF
DNA: TGTGCCAGCAGCTTATATGGGGAGACCCAGTACTTC

V: TRBV10-3
size: NA
D: NA
J: TRBJ2-7
CDR3: CATFDGAHHEQYF
DNA: TGTGCCACATTCGACGGGGCACATCATGAGCAGTACTTC

V: TRBV5-1
size: NA
D: TRBD1
J: TRBJ1-2
CDR3: CASRGPGTGDYGYTF
DNA: TGCGCCAGCAGGGGACCCGGGACAGGGGACTATGGCTACACCTTC

V: TRBV19
size: NA
D: NA
J: TRBJ1-2
CDR3: CASSIRQNYYGYTF
DNA: TGTGCCAGTAGTATAAGACAGAACTACTATGGCTACACCTTC